What follows are 5 T cell receptor beta chains derived from one specimen sequenced in a study of blood T cells in healthy people across ages. Using a J-beta primer mix together with a sample-barcoded 5' primer, a second PCR was run for roughly 7 to 12 cycles. TCRdb fed the 5' RACE reads into MiXCR, producing one record per CDR3 protein. Of some 1.5 million distinct CDR3 sequences listed, roughly 27% were seen once; the top ten hold 7.7%. The sample taken for sequencing was blood. Every receptor here comes from a woman aged 25 to 39 in good health.

The chain couples TRBV2 to TRBJ1-1, with 10 bases that match TRBD1. Looked up from germline, CDR1 is SNHLY and CDR2 is FYNNEI. V shed 6 bases and J 3 bases; nucleotides not matched to a gene: 1. This CDR3 region has 13 residues. The CDR3 nucleotides read TGTGCCAGCAGGACAGGGGGCCACACTGAAGCTTTCTTT. The encoded protein is CASRTGGHTEAFF.

This clonotype was picked up many times. Germline and junction disagree at one end, which may indicate a read error. The V and J genes are TRBV12-3 or TRBV12-4 and TRBJ2-5, with D possibly being TRBD2 (5 bases). The CDR3 covers 12 residues. The DNA of the CDR3 is TGCGCCAGCAGCTTGGACTGGGAGACCCAGTACTTC. It codes for CASSLDWETQYF.

This clonotype has just a few counts. The gene calls are TRBV6-2 or TRBV6-3 and TRBJ2-1, with 7 bases aligning to TRBD1. CDR3 length: 16 residues. The germline gives CDR1 MNHEY, CDR2 SVGEGT. V gave up 6 bases and J gave up 6 bases; unmatched junction bases: 14. The CDR3 DNA is TGTGCCAGCAGGACACAGGGGTTAAGGACCTTCAATGAGCAGTTCTTC. It is translated as CASRTQGLRTFNEQFF.

With respect to this clonotype: It may be a read error: a sequence one base away is much more abundant. This rearrangement joins TRBV28 to TRBJ2-5; D is unresolved. The CDR3 contains 12 residues. Trimming left V 11 bases short and J 2 bases short, with 12 bases between. Germline loops: CDR1 MDHEN, CDR2 SYDVKM. The CDR3 DNA sequence: TGTGCCGGCACGGGCCAGCAAGAGACCCAGTACTTC. Protein sequence: CAGTGQQETQYF.

This clonotype was counted many times. V gene TRBV20-1 combines with J gene TRBJ2-7, with D tentatively TRBD2 (6 bases). CDR1 and CDR2 from the germline V gene are DFQATT and SNEGSKA (reference sequence). This CDR3 is 13 amino acids long. The CDR3 protein is CSLRSGGTYEQYF. CDR3 bases: TGCAGCCTTCGTAGCGGAGGGACCTACGAGCAGTACTTC.